The clone carrying this TCR beta chain was seen many times. The antigen is not known. This record belongs to a study of response to subunit inactivated influenza vaccine. Points from the study as a whole: Seasonal influenza vaccination, on each occasion, was suggested by the authors to recruit few new T cells.

TCRdb re-called the RT-PCR reads through MiXCR, storing one row per CDR3 protein. Of just under 250,000 distinct CDR3 sequences in the sample, approximately 12% were seen once. Trimming removed 6 bases from V and 5 bases from J; junction bases left unmatched: 15. Per germline, CDR1 ENHRY and CDR2 SYGVKD. This CDR3 is built from 16 residues. The clonotype comes from a man in his fifties or sixties who received an inactivated influenza vaccine. This chain links TRBV10-3 with TRBJ2-7; 8 nucleotides agree with TRBD2. The material sequenced was non-naive T cells sorted from PBMCs, taken around two weeks before vaccination. CDR3 DNA: TGTGCCATCAGCGCAACCTCGGGGGGGCCTATGGACGAGCAGTACTTC. It specifies CAISATSGGPMDEQYF.